This T cell receptor beta chain was sequenced in a study of shared clonotypes between healthy human individuals. Study-level findings and limits: When naive CD4 clonotypes were compared across a few donors, approximately 4.9% were shared. Memory subsets had estimated richness that was generally smaller than that of naive subsets. The diversity represented, both genetic and in exposure history, was limited by few donors.

Worth noting for this clone: Its antigen is as yet unknown.

Data came from immunoSEQ multiplex PCR; TCRdb stores just in-frame clones and leaves some out. This sample has millions of clones, with approximately 94% found just once. The naive CD8 population came from CD45RO-negative cells selected for CCR7, without terminally differentiated effector memory CD45RA+ cells. V was clipped by 9 bases and J by 10 bases; unmatched bases: 18. CDR1 is SEHNR and CDR2 is FQNEAQ in the germline V gene (reference sequence). This CDR3 is built from 15 residues. This receptor was taken from a young man in good health. Material for sequencing was naive CD8+ T cells sorted from blood. This chain joins TRBV7-9 and TRBJ2-1; 7 bases align to TRBD2. As DNA, the CDR3 is TGTGCCAGTACGGGAGGACTAGTCATGGAAAAGGAGCAGTTCTTC. It encodes CASTGGLVMEKEQFF.